These 28 T cell receptor beta chains came from one sample sequenced in a study of graft-versus-host responses after intestinal transplantation. No antigens are known for them. TCRdb's table, derived via immunoSEQ multiplex PCR, lists solely in-frame clones and lacks some. The data show 73,000 or so clones, around 90% seen once. This sample comprised unstimulated CD8+ T cells sorted from spleen or lymph node cells, obtained before transplant. Every receptor here comes from a human donor who was the organ donor for an intestinal transplant.

The chain is built from TRBV30 and TRBJ2-2; D gene uncertain. Germline V gene sequence: CDR1 GTSNPN, CDR2 SVGIG (reference sequence). Trimming pared 4 bases from V and 3 bases from J, leaving 3 bases between. CDR3 size: 11 residues. The CDR3 loop reads CAWTYTGELFF. For the CDR3, the DNA is TGTGCCTGGACTTACACCGGGGAGCTGTTTTTT.

This clone was seen a handful of times. CDR3 sequence: CASSIGQGSMPYTF. DNA of the CDR3: TGTGCCAGTAGTATCGGACAGGGTTCAATGCCCTACACCTTC. The V gene is TRBV19, the J gene TRBJ1-2, with 8 bases that match TRBD1. Trimming cost V 3 bases and J 10 bases; bases outside gene matches: 10. Germline loops: CDR1 LNHDA, CDR2 SQIVND (reference sequence). CDR3 length equals 14 residues. Combining the CDR3 with reference TRBV19 and TRBJ1-2 gives the whole variable domain DGGITQSPKYLFRKEGQNVTLSCEQNLNHDAMYWYRQDPGQGLRLIYYSQIVNDFQKGDIAEGYSVSREKKESFPLTVTSAQKNPTAFYLCASSIGQGSMPYTFGSGTRLTVV.

The chain links TRBV30 to TRBJ2-1; D unresolved. Germline-derived CDR1 and CDR2 are GTSNPN and SVGIG (reference sequence). The CDR3 sequence is 12 residues long. V was cut by 5 bases and J by 2 bases, with 7 bases left in between. CDR3 nucleotide sequence: TGTGCCTGGGACAAGACCTACAATGAGCAGTTCTTC. Translating gives CAWDKTYNEQFF.

The chain joins TRBV13 to TRBJ1-1; the match to TRBD1 covers 8 bases. V dropped 1 base and J dropped 5; count of bases not matched to a gene: 6. The CDR3 runs 15 residues. Looked up from germline, CDR1 is PRHDT and CDR2 is FYEKMQ (reference sequence). The CDR3 sequence: CASSLVGTGETEAFF. As DNA, the CDR3 is TGTGCCAGCAGCTTAGTTGGGACAGGAGAGACTGAAGCTTTCTTT.

The chain links TRBV4-3 to TRBJ2-2; 12 bases align to TRBD2. Germline CDR1 LGHNA, CDR2 YSLEER. Germline trimming cut 0 bases from V and 4 bases from J; bases unmatched to any gene: 3. This CDR3 spans 17 amino acids. CDR3 in amino acids: CASSQDSGLAGTGELFF. The CDR3, as DNA: TGCGCCAGCAGCCAAGATTCGGGACTAGCGGGCACCGGGGAGCTGTTTTTT.

J is TRBJ2-1 and V is TRBV27, with a possible D match to TRBD1 (6 bases). The CDR3 extends over 15 amino acids. Germline V gene sequence: CDR1 MNHEY, CDR2 SMNVEV (reference sequence). Between the trimmed V and J ends, which lost 2 bases and 4 bases, there was a span of 12 bases. The CDR3 is CASSLIAGQYNEQFF. The DNA of the CDR3 is TGTGCCAGCAGTTTAATAGCCGGACAGTACAATGAGCAGTTCTTC.

This clone was counted a few times. The chain couples TRBV6-1 to TRBJ2-7; 14 nucleotides line up with TRBD2. Trimming at V came to 5 bases and at J to 6 bases, leaving 6 bases not matched to a gene. Looked up from germline, CDR1 is MNHNS and CDR2 is SASEGT. This CDR3 region has 15 residues. In nucleotides, the CDR3 is TGTGCCAGCAGTCAGACTAGCGGGGGGGCCCGCGAGCAGTACGTC. Its translation is CASSQTSGGAREQYV.

The genes are TRBV27 and TRBJ2-7; 7 bases match TRBD2. The CDR3 spans 13 residues. V trimming: 6 bases; J trimming: 6 bases; junction bases outside the gene matches: 8. Germline V CDR1 and CDR2: MNHEY, SMNVEV (reference sequence). CDR3 sequence (DNA): TGTGCCAGCAGCACGGTGGGGGGGACCGAGCAGTACGTC. As protein: CASSTVGGTEQYV.

The rearrangement joins TRBV29-1 to TRBJ1-3, with TRBD1 matching 7 bases. CDR3 length equals 18 residues. Looked up from germline, CDR1 is SQVTM and CDR2 is ANQGSEA. After removal of 1 base from V and 4 bases from J, the junction contained 16 bases not matched to a gene. CDR3 bases: TGCAGCGTTGAAGGTCCGAGTGGACAGGCGGCGATGGGAAACACCATATATTTT. It yields the protein CSVEGPSGQAAMGNTIYF.

The chain combines TRBV5-6 with TRBJ2-7, with D perhaps matching TRBD1 (5 bases). There are 14 residues in the CDR3. CDR1 and CDR2 (germline): SGHDT, YYEEEE. The V gene lost 1 base and the J gene lost 8 bases, with 16 bases spanning the gap. As DNA, the CDR3 is TGTGCCAGCAGCTTGTATGAAGGTCCAGGGCAGCAGTACGTC. Protein product: CASSLYEGPGQQYV.

Written as DNA, the CDR3 is TGTGCCAGCAGCCTACAGAATCAGCCCCAGCATTTT. Translating gives CASSLQNQPQHF. The V call is TRBV7-9, the J call TRBJ1-5; no clear D gene. The germline V gene encodes CDR1 SEHNR and CDR2 FQNEAQ (reference sequence). V lost 5 bases and J lost 4, with 6 bases in between. The CDR3 covers 12 residues. Variable domain in full (rest from reference TRBV7-9 and TRBJ1-5): DTGVSQNPRHKITKRGQNVTFRCDPISEHNRLYWYRQTLGQGPEFLTYFQNEAQLEKSRLLSDRFSAERPKGSFSTLEIQRTEQGDSAMYLCASSLQNQPQHFGDGTRLSIL.

V gene TRBV2 combines with J gene TRBJ2-4; tentatively, D is TRBD2 (6 bases). CDR1 SNHLY and CDR2 FYNNEI come from the germline V gene. With 3 bases removed from V and 1 base from J, the gap between germline ends came to 10 bases. This CDR3 region has 15 residues. CDR3 amino acids: CASSDGGGAKNIQYF. CDR3 DNA: TGTGCCAGCAGTGACGGTGGGGGGGCCAAAAACATTCAGTACTTC.

The chain is built from TRBV5-6 and TRBJ1-2, with 9 nucleotides matching TRBD1. V lost 0 bases, J lost 6 bases, and 3 bases stayed unmatched. Per germline, CDR1 SGHDT and CDR2 YYEEEE. The CDR3 has 14 residues. For the CDR3, the DNA is TGTGCCAGCAGCTTGGCCGGGACAGGGAATGGCTACACCTTC. Protein product: CASSLAGTGNGYTF.

The chain employs TRBV10-1 and TRBJ2-7; D perhaps matches TRBD1 (5 bases). The CDR3 spans 13 residues. V was trimmed by 11 bases and J by 3 bases, leaving 17 bases between them. Germline lookup yields CDR1 WNHNN and CDR2 SYGVQD (reference sequence). CDR3 DNA sequence: TGCGCCCGGGCGGCCCGGCAGGGCTACGAGCAGTACGTC. Its translation is CARAARQGYEQYV.

V gene TRBV15 combines with J gene TRBJ2-7; 7 nucleotides align to TRBD2. CDR3 length: 14 amino acids. The trim removed 8 bases at V and 2 bases at J, leaving 9 bases unmatched. Germline CDR1 and CDR2: LNHNV and YYDKDF (reference sequence). CDR3 protein: CATQERAGAYEQYV. In nucleotides, the CDR3 is TGTGCCACCCAAGAAAGGGCGGGGGCCTACGAGCAGTACGTC.

This chain connects TRBV27 to TRBJ1-5; D is unresolved. Germline CDR1 and CDR2: MNHEY and SMNVEV (reference sequence). The ends were cut back, 6 bases at V and 6 bases at J, with 12 bases in the middle. This CDR3 comprises 13 residues. CDR3 sequence: CASRGERSQPQHF. CDR3 coding DNA: TGTGCCAGCAGAGGCGAACGGAGTCAGCCCCAGCATTTT.

The chain carries TRBV21-1 and TRBJ2-5; TRBD2, the D gene given by the table, was not confirmed from the DNA. TRBV21-1 constitutes a pseudogene. This CDR3 has 18 amino acids. This chain's CDR3 is CASSKSVSGGSLQETQYF. CDR3 DNA sequence: TGTGCCAGCAGCAAATCGGTAAGCGGGGGGTCCCTCCAAGAGACCCAGTACTTC.

This clone came up a few times. V and J are TRBV4-3 and TRBJ1-1, with a tentative D call TRBD1 (6 bases). Germline CDR1 and CDR2: LGHNA and YSLEER. This CDR3 spans 15 amino acids. V lost 1 base to trimming and J lost 4 bases, with 13 bases between them. CDR3 loop: CASSQVHGQPTEAFF. The DNA of the CDR3 is TGCGCCAGCAGCCAAGTCCATGGACAGCCCACTGAAGCTTTCTTT.

The chain is built from TRBV19 and TRBJ2-1, with TRBD2 matching 7 bases. Germline V CDR1 and CDR2: LNHDA, SQIVND (reference sequence). The V and J ends lost 7 bases and 2 bases, in that order; junction bases with no gene match: 5. This CDR3 region has 14 residues. Here the CDR3 DNA reads TGTGCCAGTAACCCCGGGGGGACCTACAATGAGCAGTTCTTC. This codes for CASNPGGTYNEQFF.

The chain links TRBV19 to TRBJ2-2; maybe TRBD2 (7 bases). V lost 11 bases and J lost 6, with 16 bases in between. Per germline, CDR1 LNHDA and CDR2 SQIVND (reference sequence). This CDR3 region has 13 residues. The CDR3 coding sequence is TGTGCCTCTGGGGGGGGGCGCCCCGGGGAGCTGTTTTTT. Its protein is CASGGGRPGELFF.

This clone was detected a few times. The CDR3 DNA is TGTGCCAGCAGCTCCGGACAGCCCTACGAGCAGTACGTC. Protein sequence: CASSSGQPYEQYV. The J gene is TRBJ2-7, the V gene TRBV5-6; D perhaps matches TRBD1 (6 bases). The CDR3 runs to 13 residues. Germline CDR1 is SGHDT and CDR2 is YYEEEE. The ends were cut back, 3 bases at V and 2 bases at J, with 9 bases in the middle.

The chain has TRBV28 and TRBJ2-2; 8 nucleotides agree with TRBD2. Losses at the gene ends were 7 bases for V and 7 bases for J; bases not matched to a gene: 17. Germline V CDR1 and CDR2: MDHEN, SYDVKM. The CDR3 is made up of 17 amino acids. The CDR3 loop reads CASMTARGASINGELFF. In DNA form, the CDR3 reads TGTGCCAGCATGACCGCGCGGGGGGCAAGTATAAACGGGGAGCTGTTTTTT.

This chain links TRBV7-9 with TRBJ2-1; D perhaps matches TRBD1 (6 bases). V lost 2 bases, J lost 7 bases, and 9 bases lay in between. Germline V gene lookup returns CDR1 SEHNR and CDR2 FQNEAQ (reference sequence). The CDR3 is 13 amino acids. CDR3 region: CASSLWTENEQFF. DNA of the CDR3: TGTGCCAGCAGCTTATGGACAGAAAATGAGCAGTTCTTC.

The chain employs TRBV5-4 and TRBJ1-1, with 7 positions matching TRBD1. The V gene's germline CDR1 is SGHNT and CDR2 YYREEE (reference sequence). The CDR3 runs to 14 residues. V was clipped by 0 bases and J by 4 bases; unmatched bases: 3. CDR3 loop: CASSLGPGGTEAFF. The CDR3 coding sequence is TGTGCCAGCAGCTTGGGTCCAGGGGGCACTGAAGCTTTCTTT.

The J gene is TRBJ2-1, the V gene TRBV6-5; 11 bases agree with TRBD2. The CDR3 contains 14 residues. Germline V gene lookup returns CDR1 MNHEY and CDR2 SVGAGI. J lost 6 bases, V lost 6 bases, and 4 bases had no gene match. The DNA for the CDR3 is TGTGCCAGCAGCGGCGGGACTAGCGGCAATGAGCAGTTCTTC. Translated, it gives CASSGGTSGNEQFF.

This clone was counted only a few times. As DNA, the CDR3 is TGTGCCAGCAGTGAAGGTCTAGCGGGGGGTAATGAGCAGTTCTTC. Protein product: CASSEGLAGGNEQFF. The chain couples TRBV6-4 to TRBJ2-1; 11 bases are a match to TRBD2. Germline assignment: CDR1 MRHNA and CDR2 SNTAGT. V dropped 3 bases and J dropped 7; count of bases not matched to a gene: 5. The CDR3 length is 15 residues.

This chain joins TRBV5-1 and TRBJ2-3; the D is unclear. V lost 0 bases, J lost 7 bases, and 9 bases lay in between. This CDR3 has 13 residues. CDR1 and CDR2 from the germline V gene are SGHRS and YFSETQ. The CDR3 protein is CASSLGTANTQYF. The CDR3 DNA is TGCGCCAGCAGCTTGGGCACAGCAAATACGCAGTATTTT.

The V call is TRBV19, the J call TRBJ2-7; 9 bases align to TRBD1. Losses at the gene ends were 6 bases for V and 5 bases for J; bases not matched to a gene: 11. The CDR3 consists of 15 residues. The germline gives CDR1 LNHDA, CDR2 SQIVND (reference sequence). The CDR3 here is CASSRTGGSHHEQYV. DNA for the CDR3: TGTGCCAGTAGCAGAACAGGGGGCTCCCACCACGAGCAGTACGTC.